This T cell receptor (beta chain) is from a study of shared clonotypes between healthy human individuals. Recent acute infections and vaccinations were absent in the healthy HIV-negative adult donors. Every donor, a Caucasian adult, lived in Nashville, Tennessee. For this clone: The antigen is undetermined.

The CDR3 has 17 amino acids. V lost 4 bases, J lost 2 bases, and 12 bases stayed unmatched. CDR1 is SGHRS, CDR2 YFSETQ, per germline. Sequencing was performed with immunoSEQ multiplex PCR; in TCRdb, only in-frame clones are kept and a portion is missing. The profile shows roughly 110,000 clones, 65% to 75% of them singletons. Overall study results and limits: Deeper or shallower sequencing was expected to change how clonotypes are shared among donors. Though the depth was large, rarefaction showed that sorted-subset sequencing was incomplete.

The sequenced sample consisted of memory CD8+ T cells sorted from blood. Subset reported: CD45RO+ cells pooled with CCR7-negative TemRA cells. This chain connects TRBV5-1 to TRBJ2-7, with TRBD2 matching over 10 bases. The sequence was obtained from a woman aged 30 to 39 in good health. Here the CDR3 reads CASSVGMSGREPYEQYF. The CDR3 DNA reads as TGCGCCAGCAGCGTGGGGATGAGCGGGAGGGAACCCTACGAGCAGTACTTC. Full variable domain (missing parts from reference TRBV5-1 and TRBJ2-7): KAGVTQTPRYLIKTRGQQVTLSCSPISGHRSVSWYQQTPGQGLQFLFEYFSETQRNKGNFPGRFSGRQFSNSRSEMNVSTLELGDSALYLCASSVGMSGREPYEQYFGPGTRLTVT.